The 19 T cell receptor beta chains listed next were all sequenced from one sample in a study of blood T cells in healthy people across ages. Then a second PCR, running about 6 to 11 cycles, was carried out with a sample-barcoded 5' primer and a J-beta primer mix. TCRdb itself ran the 5' RACE reads through MiXCR, one entry per CDR3 protein. The table has hundreds of thousands of distinct CDR3 sequences, approximately 52% seen once. The sequencing sample was made of blood. The receptors originated from a woman aged 80 or over in good health.

This clonotype appeared a few times. This may be a read error, as it is one base from a much larger clone. The rearrangement links TRBV20-1 to TRBJ2-1; no definite D call. The J call is doubtful: the DNA matches TRBJ2-7 better. CDR3 size: 15 residues. From germline, CDR1 is DFQATT and CDR2 SNEGSKA (reference sequence). The chain's CDR3 is CSARSDTLTYNEQYF. The CDR3 region has the DNA TGCAGTGCTAGATCCGACACCCTTACCTACAATGAGCAGTACTTC.

A word on this clonotype: A much larger clone is a single base away; this may be a read error. This chain links TRBV6-5 with TRBJ1-2, with D tentatively TRBD1 (6 bases). V was clipped by 2 bases and J by 6 bases, with 7 bases between them. This CDR3 contains 12 residues. The germline CDR1 and CDR2 sequences are MNHEY and SVGAGI. The CDR3 region is CASSYTGNGYTF. In DNA, the CDR3 is TGTGCCAGCAGTTACACAGGGAATGGCTACACCTTC.

This chain uses TRBV10-3 with TRBJ2-7, with 9 bases identical to TRBD2. CDR1 is ENHRY and CDR2 is SYGVKD in the germline V gene. Trimming at V came to 3 bases and at J to 9 bases, leaving 12 bases not matched to a gene. The CDR3 is 15 amino acids. The CDR3 region is CAISDEREVLGGQYF. CDR3 DNA: TGTGCCATCAGTGACGAGCGGGAGGTCCTTGGCGGGCAGTACTTC.

This clonotype was seen only a few times. A much larger clonotype is one base distant, so this may be a read error. The J gene is TRBJ2-1, the V gene TRBV29-1, with D maybe TRBD2 (5 bases). The assigned J gene may be wrong: the sequence end matches TRBJ2-7 better. Per germline, CDR1 SQVTM and CDR2 ANQGSEA. The CDR3 extends over 16 amino acids. The CDR3 reads CSVGGGQASSYNEQYF. The CDR3 nucleotides read TGCAGCGTGGGCGGCGGGCAGGCAAGCTCCTACAATGAGCAGTACTTC.

Many counts were recorded for this clonotype. The chain recombines TRBV12-3 or TRBV12-4 with TRBJ2-7; D is unresolved. The CDR3 contains 13 residues. The V gene lost 6 bases and the J gene lost 3 bases, with 12 bases spanning the gap. Written as DNA, the CDR3 is TGTGCCAGCAGCCTAGGACCGAACTACGAGCAGTACTTC. As protein: CASSLGPNYEQYF.

This clonotype was recorded many times. The chain carries TRBV4-1 and TRBJ2-5; 10 bases align to TRBD1. Per the germline V gene, CDR1 is MGHRA and CDR2 is YSYEKL. CDR3 length equals 17 residues. With 5 bases clipped from V and 5 bases from J, the junction kept 14 bases outside the gene matches. CDR3 nucleotides: TGCGCCAGCAGCTACCGGGACAGGGGTCTTTCGGGGGAGACCCAGTACTTC. Its translation: CASSYRDRGLSGETQYF.

The chain is built from TRBV5-1 and TRBJ2-1, with 7 bases fitting TRBD1. Per the germline V gene, CDR1 is SGHRS and CDR2 is YFSETQ. The V segment lost 4 bases and the J segment 10 bases; nucleotides outside the gene matches: 5. The CDR3 totals 12 residues. The CDR3 loop is CASSQGVGEQFF. In nucleotides, the CDR3 is TGCGCCAGCAGCCAGGGGGTAGGAGAGCAGTTCTTC.

V gene TRBV20-1 combines with J gene TRBJ2-5; D remains unclear. The J call may be mistaken, given a closer DNA end match to TRBJ2-7. The CDR3 has 11 residues. From germline, CDR1 is DFQATT and CDR2 SNEGSKA (reference sequence). Here the CDR3 reads CSAASGYEQYF. The DNA for the CDR3 is TGCAGTGCGGCCTCGGGCTACGAGCAGTACTTC.

The chain couples TRBV27 to TRBJ1-5, with 7 bases matching TRBD1. This CDR3 spans 17 amino acids. Per the germline V gene, CDR1 is MNHEY and CDR2 is SMNVEV (reference sequence). Trimming removed 2 bases from V and 0 bases from J; junction bases left unmatched: 7. CDR3 sequence reads: CASSLTRTGYSNQPQHF. In nucleotides, the CDR3 is TGTGCCAGCAGTTTAACCCGGACAGGATATAGCAATCAGCCCCAGCATTTT.

As concerns this clonotype: Germline is not matched at one junction end, which may reflect a read error. V usage is TRBV29-1 and J usage is TRBJ2-1; D may match TRBD1 or TRBD2 (7 bases each). The CDR3 runs to 16 residues. Germline V CDR1 and CDR2: SQVTM, ANQGSEA. The CDR3 spells CASSWGGGGARNEQFF. The CDR3 DNA sequence: TGTGCCAGCAGTTGGGGAGGGGGCGGAGCACGGAATGAGCAGTTCTTC.

In its sample, this clonotype was seen many times. The chain links TRBV6-1 to TRBJ1-1; 9 positions agree with TRBD1. The CDR3 sequence is 13 residues long. Germline-derived CDR1 and CDR2 are MNHNS and SASEGT. With V trimmed by 6 bases and J by 7 bases, 6 bases remained unmatched. The CDR3: CASRGTGPGEAFF. CDR3 in DNA: TGTGCCAGCAGGGGGACAGGGCCTGGTGAAGCTTTCTTT.

The chain recombines TRBV6-2 or TRBV6-3 with TRBJ2-7, with 13 bases matching TRBD2. Germline loops: CDR1 MNHEY, CDR2 SVGEGT. The ends lost 6 bases at V and 3 bases at J; junction bases unmatched: 11. The CDR3 has 17 residues. CDR3: CASRPRTSGRLNYEQYF. In DNA form, the CDR3 reads TGTGCCAGCAGACCCAGGACTAGCGGGAGATTAAACTACGAGCAGTACTTC.

V is TRBV29-1 and J is TRBJ2-2, with TRBD2 matching 10 bases. The CDR3 spans 14 residues. V shed 7 bases, J shed 1 base, and the junction held 3 bases outside the gene matches. Germline CDR1 SQVTM, CDR2 ANQGSEA. Here the CDR3 reads CSAGLAENTGELFF. CDR3 in DNA: TGCAGCGCAGGACTAGCGGAGAACACCGGGGAGCTGTTTTTT.

The V gene is TRBV20-1, the J gene TRBJ1-2; TRBD1 is a possible D gene (5 bases). CDR1 and CDR2 from the germline V gene are DFQATT and SNEGSKA (reference sequence). This CDR3 spans 13 amino acids. Trimming stripped 1 base from V and 6 bases from J, with 12 bases between. The CDR3, as DNA: TGCAGTGCTAGAGTCGAGCAGGGTAATGGCTACACCTTC. It codes for CSARVEQGNGYTF.

On this clonotype: At one end, the junction sequence differs from germline, possibly due to a read error. The chain employs TRBV30 and TRBJ2-1, with 10 bases fitting TRBD2. The germline V gene encodes CDR1 GTSNPN and CDR2 SVGIG (reference sequence). This CDR3 region has 13 residues. CDR3 in DNA: TGTGCCCGGAGCGGGATAGCGGGAGGTGAGCAGTTCTTC. It specifies CARSGIAGGEQFF.

The chain combines TRBV3-1 with TRBJ1-2; perhaps TRBD1 as D (5 bases). This CDR3 has 13 amino acids. Trimming took off 4 bases at V and 7 bases at J, with 13 bases between the two ends. CDR1 is LGHDT, CDR2 YNNKEL, per germline (reference sequence). DNA of the CDR3: TGTGCCAGCAGCCTCCCAGGGACTGGTGGCTACACCTTC. It yields the protein CASSLPGTGGYTF.

This clonotype has ten or more counts. The chain combines TRBV5-1 with TRBJ2-3; 8 nucleotides match TRBD1. Germline V gene sequence: CDR1 SGHRS, CDR2 YFSETQ. V lost 5 bases and J lost 3; bases outside the gene matches: 8. The length of the CDR3 is 15 residues. CDR3: CASSPTGARTDTQYF. DNA for the CDR3: TGCGCCAGCAGTCCGACAGGGGCACGGACAGATACGCAGTATTTT.

This chain uses TRBV7-2 with TRBJ2-1, with a weak D call TRBD2 (7 bases). The J call may be faulty, since TRBJ2-7 better matches the DNA end. Per germline, CDR1 SGHTA and CDR2 FQGNSA. The CDR3 sequence is 16 residues long. The CDR3 here is CASSLAGGLTYNEQYF. The CDR3 DNA is TGTGCCAGCAGCTTAGCGGGGGGGCTGACCTACAATGAGCAGTACTTC.

This clonotype has at least ten counts. The chain joins TRBV2 to TRBJ2-7; D not resolved. Germline CDR1 reads SNHLY; CDR2 reads FYNNEI. V lost 2 bases and J lost 4, with 3 bases in between. This CDR3 is 11 amino acids long. CDR3 sequence: CASSEYYEQYF. The CDR3, as DNA: TGTGCCAGCAGTGAATATTACGAGCAGTACTTC.